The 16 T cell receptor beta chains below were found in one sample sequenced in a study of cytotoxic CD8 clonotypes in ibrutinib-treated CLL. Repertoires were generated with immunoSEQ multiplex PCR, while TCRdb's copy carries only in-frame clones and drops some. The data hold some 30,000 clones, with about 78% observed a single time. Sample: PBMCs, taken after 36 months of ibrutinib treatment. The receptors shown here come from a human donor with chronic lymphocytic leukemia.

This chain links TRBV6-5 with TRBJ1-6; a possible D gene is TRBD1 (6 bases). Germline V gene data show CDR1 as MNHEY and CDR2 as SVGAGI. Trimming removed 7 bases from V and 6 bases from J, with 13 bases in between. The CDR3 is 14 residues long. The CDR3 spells CASTVRGVNSPLHF. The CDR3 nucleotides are TGTGCCAGCACTGTAAGGGGGGTTAATTCACCCCTCCACTTT.

The CDR3 DNA reads TGTGCCAGCAGTGACAGGGGGAACACCGGGGAGCTGTTTTTT. Translated, it gives CASSDRGNTGELFF. The V and J genes are TRBV2 and TRBJ2-2, with a tentative D call TRBD1 (6 bases). The CDR3 contains 14 residues. Deletions cut 3 bases from V and 1 base from J, with 6 bases between. Germline loops: CDR1 SNHLY, CDR2 FYNNEI.

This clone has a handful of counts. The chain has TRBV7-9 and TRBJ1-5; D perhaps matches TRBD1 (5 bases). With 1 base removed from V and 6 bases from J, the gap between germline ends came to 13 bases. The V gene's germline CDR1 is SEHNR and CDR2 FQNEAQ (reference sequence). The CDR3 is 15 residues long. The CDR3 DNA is TGTGCCAGCAGCTTAGGTCAGGGAGGTATTCAGCCCCAGCATTTT. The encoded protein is CASSLGQGGIQPQHF.

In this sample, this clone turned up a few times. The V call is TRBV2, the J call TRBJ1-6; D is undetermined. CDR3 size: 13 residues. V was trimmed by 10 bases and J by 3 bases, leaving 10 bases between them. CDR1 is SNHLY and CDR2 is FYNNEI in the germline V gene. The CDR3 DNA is TGTGCCATCGGTGACAACTATAATTCACCCCTCCACTTT. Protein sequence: CAIGDNYNSPLHF.

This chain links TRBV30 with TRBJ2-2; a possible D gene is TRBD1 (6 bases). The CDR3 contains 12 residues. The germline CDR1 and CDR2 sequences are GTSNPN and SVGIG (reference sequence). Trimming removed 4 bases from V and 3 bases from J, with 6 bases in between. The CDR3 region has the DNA TGTGCCTGGAACAGGGACACCGGGGAGCTGTTTTTT. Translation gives CAWNRDTGELFF.

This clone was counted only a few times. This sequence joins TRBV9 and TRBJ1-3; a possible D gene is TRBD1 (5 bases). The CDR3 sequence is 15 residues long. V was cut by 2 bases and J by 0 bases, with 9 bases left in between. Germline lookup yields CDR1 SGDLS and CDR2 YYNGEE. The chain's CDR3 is CASSVGDSSGNTIYF. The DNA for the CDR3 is TGTGCCAGCAGCGTGGGAGACAGCTCTGGAAACACCATATATTTT.

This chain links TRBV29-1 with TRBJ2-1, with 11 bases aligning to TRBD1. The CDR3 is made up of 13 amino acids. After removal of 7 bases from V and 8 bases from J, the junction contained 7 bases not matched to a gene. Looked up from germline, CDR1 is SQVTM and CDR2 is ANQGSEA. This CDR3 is CSADRGQRDEQFF. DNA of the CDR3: TGCAGCGCGGACAGGGGGCAACGGGATGAGCAGTTCTTC.

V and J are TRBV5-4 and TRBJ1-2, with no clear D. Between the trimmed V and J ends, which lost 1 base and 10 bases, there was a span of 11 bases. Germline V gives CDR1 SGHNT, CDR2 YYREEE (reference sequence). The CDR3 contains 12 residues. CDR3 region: CASSLWGNPYTF. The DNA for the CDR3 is TGTGCCAGCAGCTTGTGGGGAAACCCCTACACCTTC.

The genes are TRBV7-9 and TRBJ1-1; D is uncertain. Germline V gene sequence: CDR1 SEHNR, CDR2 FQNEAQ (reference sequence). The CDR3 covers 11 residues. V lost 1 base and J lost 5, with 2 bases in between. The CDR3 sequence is CASSLETEAFF. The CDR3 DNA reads TGTGCCAGCAGCTTAGAAACTGAAGCTTTCTTT.

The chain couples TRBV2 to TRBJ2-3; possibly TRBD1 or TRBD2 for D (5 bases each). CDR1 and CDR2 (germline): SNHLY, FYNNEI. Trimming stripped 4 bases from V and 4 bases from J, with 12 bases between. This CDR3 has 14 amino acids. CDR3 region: CASSVWGTSDTQYF. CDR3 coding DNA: TGTGCCAGCAGTGTATGGGGGACCTCAGATACGCAGTATTTT.

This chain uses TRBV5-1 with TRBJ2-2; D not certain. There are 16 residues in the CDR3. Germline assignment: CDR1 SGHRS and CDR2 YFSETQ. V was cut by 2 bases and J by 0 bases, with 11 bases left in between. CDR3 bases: TGCGCCAGCAGCTTCGGAACAGACCCGAACACCGGGGAGCTGTTTTTT. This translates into CASSFGTDPNTGELFF.

CDR3 amino acids: CASSLSAGGNYNEQFF. In nucleotides, the CDR3 is TGCGCCAGCAGCTTGTCCGCGGGGGGAAACTACAATGAGCAGTTCTTC. The chain uses TRBV5-1 and TRBJ2-1, with 8 bases matching TRBD2. In germline, CDR1 is SGHRS, CDR2 YFSETQ. CDR3 length: 16 residues. V lost 1 base, J lost 3 bases, and 6 bases stayed unmatched.

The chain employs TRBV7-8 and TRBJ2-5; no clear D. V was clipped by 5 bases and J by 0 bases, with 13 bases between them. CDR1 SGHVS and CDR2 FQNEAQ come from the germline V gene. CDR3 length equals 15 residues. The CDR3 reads CASSPLRWYQETQYF. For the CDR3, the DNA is TGTGCCAGCAGCCCCCTACGATGGTACCAAGAGACCCAGTACTTC.

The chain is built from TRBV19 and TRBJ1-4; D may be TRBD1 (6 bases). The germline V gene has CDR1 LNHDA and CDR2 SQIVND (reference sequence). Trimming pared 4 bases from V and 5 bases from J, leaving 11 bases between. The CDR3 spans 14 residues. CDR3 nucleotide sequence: TGTGCCAGTAGTAGGTCGCAGGGGAATGAAAAACTGTTTTTT. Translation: CASSRSQGNEKLFF.

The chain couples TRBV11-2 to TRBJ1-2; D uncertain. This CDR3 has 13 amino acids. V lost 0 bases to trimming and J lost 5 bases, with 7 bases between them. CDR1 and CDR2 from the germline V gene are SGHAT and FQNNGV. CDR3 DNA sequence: TGTGCCAGCAGCTTAGACGCCTGGTATGGCTACACCTTC. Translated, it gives CASSLDAWYGYTF. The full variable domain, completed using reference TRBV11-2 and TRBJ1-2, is EAGVAQSPRYKIIEKRQSVAFWCNPISGHATLYWYQQILGQGPKLLIQFQNNGVVDDSQLPKDRFSAERLKGVDSTLKIQPAKLEDSAVYLCASSLDAWYGYTFGSGTRLTVV.

The CDR3 DNA is TGTGCCAGTACTGAGGGGCGAGAGAACACTGAAGCTTTCTTT. Encoded protein: CASTEGRENTEAFF. The chain couples TRBV19 to TRBJ1-1, with a possible D match to TRBD1 (5 bases). CDR1 and CDR2 from the germline V gene are LNHDA and SQIVND (reference sequence). This CDR3 comprises 14 residues. V lost 7 bases and J 1 base, leaving 13 bases between the germline ends.